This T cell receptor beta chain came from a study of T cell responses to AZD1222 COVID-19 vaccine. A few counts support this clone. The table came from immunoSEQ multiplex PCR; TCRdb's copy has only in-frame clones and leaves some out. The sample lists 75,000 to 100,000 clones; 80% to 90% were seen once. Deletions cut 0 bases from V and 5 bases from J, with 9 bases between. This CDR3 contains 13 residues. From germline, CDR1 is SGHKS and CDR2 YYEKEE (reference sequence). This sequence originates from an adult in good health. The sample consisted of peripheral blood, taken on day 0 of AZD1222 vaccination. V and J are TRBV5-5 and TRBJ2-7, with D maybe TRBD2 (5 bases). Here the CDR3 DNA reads TGTGCCAGCAGCTTGGTAGGGAGAGACGAGCAGTACTTC. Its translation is CASSLVGRDEQYF.